The 12 T cell receptor beta chains reported below all come from one sample, sequenced in a study of blood T cells in healthy people across ages. Primed by a sample-barcoded 5' primer and a J-beta primer mix, a second PCR proceeded for about 6 to 12 cycles. TCRdb reprocessed the 5' RACE reads via MiXCR and lists one record per CDR3 protein. Found here are 890,000 or so distinct CDR3 sequences, under 80% of them singletons; the top ten hold roughly 25%. The sequencing sample was made of blood. The receptors originated from a man aged 25-40 years in good health.

Worth noting for this clonotype: One end of the junction is discordant with germline, which a read error may explain. V gene TRBV20-1 combines with J gene TRBJ2-7; 7 positions agree with TRBD2. CDR3 length: 13 residues. The germline gives CDR1 DFQATT, CDR2 SNEGSKA (reference sequence). CDR3 region: CSARSGGYNEWFF. The CDR3 DNA reads TGCAGTGCCCGCTCGGGGGGTTACAATGAGTGGTTCTTC.

The chain links TRBV6-2 or TRBV6-3 to TRBJ2-7; 13 nucleotides agree with TRBD2. This CDR3 has 18 residues. CDR1 MNHEY and CDR2 SVGEGT come from the germline V gene. Germline trimming cut 7 bases from V and 0 bases from J; bases unmatched to any gene: 12. CDR3 sequence: CASTKLGLAGVLSYEQYF. The CDR3 nucleotides are TGTGCCAGCACCAAGCTAGGACTAGCGGGGGTCCTCTCCTACGAGCAGTACTTC.

The chain is built from TRBV20-1 and TRBJ2-7; D not certain. Germline CDR1 DFQATT, CDR2 SNEGSKA (reference sequence). Trimming pared 5 bases from V and 1 base from J, leaving 15 bases between. CDR3 length: 14 amino acids. The CDR3 sequence: CSAQTPKGSYEQYF. The CDR3 DNA is TGCAGTGCTCAGACTCCTAAAGGATCCTACGAGCAGTACTTC.

Only a few counts were recorded for this clonotype. The J gene is TRBJ2-1, the V gene TRBV10-3; no reliable D call. This CDR3 has 14 residues. Trimming removed 0 bases from V and 4 bases from J, with 7 bases in between. Germline V gene data show CDR1 as ENHRY and CDR2 as SYGVKD. The DNA of the CDR3 is TGTGCCATCAGTGAGTCGAAACAGTACAATGAGCAGTTCTTC. This encodes CAISESKQYNEQFF.

The rearrangement joins TRBV6-1 to TRBJ2-1; D is uncertain. The CDR3 totals 17 residues. CDR1 MNHNS and CDR2 SASEGT come from the germline V gene. V was clipped by 1 base and J by 0 bases, with 13 bases between them. For the CDR3, the DNA is TGTGCCAGCAGTGAAGGGGTAGTCGCCAGCTCCTACAATGAGCAGTTCTTC. Protein: CASSEGVVASSYNEQFF.

The J gene is TRBJ2-3, the V gene TRBV5-1, with D perhaps matching TRBD2 (7 bases). V shed 2 bases and J shed 7 bases, with 17 bases lying between them. Germline CDR1 reads SGHRS; CDR2 reads YFSETQ. The CDR3 covers 15 residues. The CDR3 loop is CASSFQGGGRYTQYF. CDR3 sequence (DNA): TGCGCCAGCAGCTTTCAGGGCGGGGGCCGATATACGCAGTATTTT.

The rearrangement links TRBV7-2 to TRBJ2-1; D might be TRBD1 (6 bases). The CDR3 loop spans 15 amino acids. Germline V gives CDR1 SGHTA, CDR2 FQGNSA. Trimming shortened V by 2 bases and J by 8 bases, and 16 bases separated the two germline ends. The CDR3 DNA reads TGTGCCAGCAGCTTAAGACAGGTCCAAGGAGATGAGCAGTTCTTC. This codes for CASSLRQVQGDEQFF.

This clonotype has only one observation. V is TRBV9 and J is TRBJ2-1; 11 bases map to TRBD2. The germline V gene encodes CDR1 SGDLS and CDR2 YYNGEE. This CDR3 contains 15 residues. V was clipped by 0 bases and J by 6 bases; unmatched bases: 2. The CDR3 protein is CASSVVTSGGNEQFF. CDR3 DNA sequence: TGTGCCAGCAGCGTAGTAACTAGCGGGGGCAATGAGCAGTTCTTC.

The V call is TRBV7-2, the J call TRBJ2-5; D is unresolved. The length of the CDR3 is 15 residues. CDR1 is SGHTA and CDR2 is FQGNSA in the germline V gene. V lost 1 base and J 1 base, leaving 10 bases between the germline ends. The CDR3 loop is CASSLVASGQETQYF. The CDR3 nucleotides read TGTGCCAGCAGCTTAGTGGCTAGTGGCCAAGAGACCCAGTACTTC.

The chain joins TRBV5-1 to TRBJ1-6; 9 bases match TRBD1. CDR3 length: 16 residues. Trimming cost V 4 bases and J 5 bases; bases outside gene matches: 7. Germline-derived CDR1 and CDR2 are SGHRS and YFSETQ. CDR3: CASSVGQGQNNSPLHF. The CDR3 DNA reads TGCGCCAGCAGCGTCGGACAGGGGCAAAATAATTCACCCCTCCACTTT.

This clonotype was observed a few times. The chain joins TRBV4-3 to TRBJ1-2; weak D call: TRBD1 (5 bases). The CDR3 totals 15 residues. Germline CDR1 LGHNA, CDR2 YSLEER. V lost 0 bases, J lost 4 bases, and 12 bases lay in between. As DNA, the CDR3 is TGCGCCAGCAGCCAAGATGAAAGGGGTGGCTATGGCTACACCTTC. Translated: CASSQDERGGYGYTF.

This rearrangement joins TRBV5-1 to TRBJ2-3, with D perhaps TRBD2 (7 bases). The V gene's germline CDR1 is SGHRS and CDR2 YFSETQ. This CDR3 contains 17 residues. The ends were cut back, 4 bases at V and 3 bases at J, with 21 bases in the middle. The CDR3 protein is CASSAGTGGGPTDTQYF. The CDR3 DNA reads TGCGCCAGCAGCGCCGGGACTGGCGGGGGCCCGACAGATACGCAGTATTTT.